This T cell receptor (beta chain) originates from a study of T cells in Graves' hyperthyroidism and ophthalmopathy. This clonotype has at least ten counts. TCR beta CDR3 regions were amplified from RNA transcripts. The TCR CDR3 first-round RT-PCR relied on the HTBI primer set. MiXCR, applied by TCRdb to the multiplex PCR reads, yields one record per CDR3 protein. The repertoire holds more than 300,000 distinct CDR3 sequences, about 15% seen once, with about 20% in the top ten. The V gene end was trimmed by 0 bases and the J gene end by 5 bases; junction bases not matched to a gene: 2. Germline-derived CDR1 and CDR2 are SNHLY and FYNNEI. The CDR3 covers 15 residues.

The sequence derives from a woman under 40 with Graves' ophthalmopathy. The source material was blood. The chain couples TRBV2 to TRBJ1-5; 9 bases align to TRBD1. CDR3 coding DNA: TGTGCCAGCAGTGAAGCGACAGGGGGATATCAGCCCCAGCATTTT. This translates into CASSEATGGYQPQHF.